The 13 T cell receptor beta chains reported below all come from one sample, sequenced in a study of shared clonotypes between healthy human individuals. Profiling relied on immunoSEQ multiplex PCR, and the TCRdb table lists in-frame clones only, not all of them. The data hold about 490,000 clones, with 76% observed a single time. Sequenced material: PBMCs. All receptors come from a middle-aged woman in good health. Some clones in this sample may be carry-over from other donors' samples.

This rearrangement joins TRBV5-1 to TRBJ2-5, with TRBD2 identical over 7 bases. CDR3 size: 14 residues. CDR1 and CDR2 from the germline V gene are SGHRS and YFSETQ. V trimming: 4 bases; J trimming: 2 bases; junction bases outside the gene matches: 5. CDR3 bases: TGCGCCAGCAGCCCACTAGCGAGACAAGAGACCCAGTACTTC. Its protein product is CASSPLARQETQYF.

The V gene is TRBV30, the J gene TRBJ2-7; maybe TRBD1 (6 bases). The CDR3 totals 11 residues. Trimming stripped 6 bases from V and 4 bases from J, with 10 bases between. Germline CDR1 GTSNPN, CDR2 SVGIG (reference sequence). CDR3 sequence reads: CACGGLYEQYF. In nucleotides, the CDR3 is TGTGCCTGTGGGGGCTTATACGAGCAGTACTTC.

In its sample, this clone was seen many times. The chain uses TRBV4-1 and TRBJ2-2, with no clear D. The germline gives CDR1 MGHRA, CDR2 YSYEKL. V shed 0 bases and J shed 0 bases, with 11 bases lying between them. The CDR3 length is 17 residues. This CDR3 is CASSQDLRPSNTGELFF. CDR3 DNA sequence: TGCGCCAGCAGCCAAGATCTCAGGCCGTCGAACACCGGGGAGCTGTTTTTT.

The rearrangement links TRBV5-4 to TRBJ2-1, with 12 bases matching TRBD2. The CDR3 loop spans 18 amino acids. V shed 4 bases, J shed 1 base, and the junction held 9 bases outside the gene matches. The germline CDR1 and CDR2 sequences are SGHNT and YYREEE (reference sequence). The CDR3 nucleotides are TGTGCCAGCAGCCGCGGGCTAGCGGGAGGGTCGTCCTACAATGAGCAGTTCTTC. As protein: CASSRGLAGGSSYNEQFF.

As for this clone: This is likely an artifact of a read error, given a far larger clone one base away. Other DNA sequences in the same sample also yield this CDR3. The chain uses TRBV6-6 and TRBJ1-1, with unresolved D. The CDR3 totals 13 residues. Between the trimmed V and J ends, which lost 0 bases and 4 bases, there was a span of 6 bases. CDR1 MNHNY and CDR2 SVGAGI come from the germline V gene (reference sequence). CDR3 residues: CASSYSISTEAFF. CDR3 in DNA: TGTGCCAGCAGTTACTCTATAAGCACTGAAGCTTTCTTT.

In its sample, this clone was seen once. The CDR3 nucleotides are TGTGCCAGCAGTCTGGGCGTGAGCGGGGCCGGGGAGCTGTTTTTT. This translates into CASSLGVSGAGELFF. The rearrangement links TRBV4-2 to TRBJ2-2, with 7 bases aligning to TRBD2. Unmatched junction bases numbered 10, after V lost 6 bases and J lost 6 bases. In germline, CDR1 is LGHNA, CDR2 YNFKEQ. The CDR3 sequence is 15 residues long.

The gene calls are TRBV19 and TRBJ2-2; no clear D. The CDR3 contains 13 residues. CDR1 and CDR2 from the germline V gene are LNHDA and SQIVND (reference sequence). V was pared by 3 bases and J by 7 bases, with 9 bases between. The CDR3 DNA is TGTGCCAGTAGTATGGGGTCAATCGGGGAGCTGTTTTTT. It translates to CASSMGSIGELFF.

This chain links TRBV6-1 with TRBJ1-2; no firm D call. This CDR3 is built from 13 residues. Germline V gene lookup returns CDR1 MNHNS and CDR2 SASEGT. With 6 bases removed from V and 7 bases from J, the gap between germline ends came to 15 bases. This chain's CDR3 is CASRLTESGGYTF. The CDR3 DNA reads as TGTGCCAGCAGATTAACGGAATCGGGTGGCTACACCTTC.

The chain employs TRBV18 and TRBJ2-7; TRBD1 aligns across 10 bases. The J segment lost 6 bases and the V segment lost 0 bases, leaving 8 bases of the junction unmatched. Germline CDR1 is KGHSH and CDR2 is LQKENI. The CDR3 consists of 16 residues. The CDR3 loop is CASSPPGLDRGGEQYF. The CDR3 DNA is TGTGCCAGCTCACCACCGGGCCTGGACAGGGGGGGCGAGCAGTACTTC.

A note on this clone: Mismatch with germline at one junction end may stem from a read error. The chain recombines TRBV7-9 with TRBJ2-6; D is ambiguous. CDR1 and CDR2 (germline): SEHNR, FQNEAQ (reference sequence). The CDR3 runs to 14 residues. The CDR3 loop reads CASSADSGANVLTF. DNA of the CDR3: TGCGCCAGCAGCGCTGACTCTGGGGCCAACGTCCTGACTTTC.

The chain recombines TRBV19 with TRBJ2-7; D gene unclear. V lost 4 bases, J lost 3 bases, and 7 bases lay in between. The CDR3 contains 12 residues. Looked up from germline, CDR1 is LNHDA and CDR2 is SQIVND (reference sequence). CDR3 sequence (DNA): TGTGCCAGTAGTAGTCTGGACTACGAGCAGTACTTC. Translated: CASSSLDYEQYF.

Here the CDR3 DNA reads TGTGCCAGCAGCTCAGGACTAGCGTACTCCTACGAGCAGTACTTC. It translates to CASSSGLAYSYEQYF. This chain uses TRBV7-3 with TRBJ2-7; 9 bases line up with TRBD2. Germline CDR1 and CDR2: SGHTA and FQGTGA. Losses at the gene ends were 4 bases for V and 0 bases for J; bases not matched to a gene: 4. This CDR3 is 15 amino acids long.

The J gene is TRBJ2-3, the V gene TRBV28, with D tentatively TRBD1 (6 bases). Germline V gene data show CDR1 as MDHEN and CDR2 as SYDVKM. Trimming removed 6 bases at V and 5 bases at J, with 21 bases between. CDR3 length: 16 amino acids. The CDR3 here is CASSPTGRGGEDTQYF. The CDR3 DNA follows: TGTGCCAGCAGCCCAACAGGCCGAGGGGGAGAAGATACGCAGTATTTT.